Below, 28 T cell receptor beta chains from the same sample are listed, as sequenced in a study of blood T cell repertoires in COVID-19. Profiled with immunoSEQ multiplex PCR; TCRdb holds only in-frame clones, not every one. The sample records about 250,000 clones, about 85% being singletons. Sequencing was carried out using peripheral blood. The receptor set was obtained from a human donor with COVID-19, enrolled during active disease. The donor label of this sample is uncertain.

V usage is TRBV11-2 and J usage is TRBJ2-2; D is unclear. V lost 6 bases and J lost 8, with 7 bases in between. The CDR3 covers 11 residues. The germline CDR1 and CDR2 sequences are SGHAT and FQNNGV. CDR3 sequence reads: CASSLEGELFF. CDR3 DNA: TGTGCCAGCAGTCTAGAGGGGGAGCTGTTTTTT.

This clone was seen only once. This chain joins TRBV3-1 (or the pseudogene TRBV3-2) and TRBJ2-7, with D perhaps TRBD2 (6 bases). Germline CDR1 LGHDT, CDR2 YNNKEL (reference sequence). The V end lost 0 bases, the J end lost 7 bases, and 16 bases lay between the germline ends. The CDR3 loop spans 15 amino acids. CDR3 protein: CASSQDIGRGAEQYF. For the CDR3, the DNA is TGTGCCAGCAGCCAAGATATCGGGAGAGGGGCGGAGCAGTACTTC.

The chain uses TRBV29-1 and TRBJ2-5, with D possibly matching TRBD2 (5 bases). The CDR3 contains 16 residues. V was shortened by 6 bases and J by 4 bases, with 24 bases between the two germline ends. Germline V CDR1 and CDR2: SQVTM, ANQGSEA. CDR3 sequence reads: CSVPPRPPTRGETQYF. The CDR3 region has the DNA TGCAGCGTCCCCCCCAGGCCTCCTACTCGGGGAGAGACCCAGTACTTC.

The chain employs TRBV5-8 and TRBJ2-1, with 7 bases fitting TRBD1. V was clipped by 4 bases and J by 6 bases; unmatched bases: 4. This CDR3 spans 13 amino acids. Germline V gives CDR1 SGHTS, CDR2 YDEGEE. CDR3 residues: CASSVTGSNEQFF. The CDR3 DNA reads as TGTGCCAGCAGCGTGACAGGGAGCAATGAGCAGTTCTTC.

The chain combines TRBV2 with TRBJ1-6, with unresolved D. The CDR3 covers 14 residues. CDR1 is SNHLY, CDR2 FYNNEI, per germline. Trimming stripped 4 bases from V and 5 bases from J, with 9 bases between. The CDR3 is CASSALANNSPLHF. In nucleotides, the CDR3 is TGTGCCAGCAGTGCGTTAGCCAATAATTCACCCCTCCACTTT.

The V gene is TRBV5-1, the J gene TRBJ2-7; D possibly corresponds to TRBD1 (6 bases). The germline V gene encodes CDR1 SGHRS and CDR2 YFSETQ. The V gene lost 5 bases and the J gene lost 3 bases, with 18 bases spanning the gap. This CDR3 has 15 residues. CDR3 sequence: CASSASPGTSYEQYF. As DNA, the CDR3 is TGCGCCAGCAGTGCAAGCCCTGGGACAAGCTACGAGCAGTACTTC.

This chain uses TRBV24-1 with TRBJ2-7, with a tentative D call TRBD1 (6 bases). Trimming cost V 4 bases and J 4 bases, with 22 bases left between them. The CDR3 is 17 amino acids. CDR1 and CDR2 (germline): KGHDR, SFDVKD. CDR3 coding DNA: TGTGCCACCAGTGACCCCAGGACAGTGAATTTGGCATACGAGCAGTACTTC. Protein product: CATSDPRTVNLAYEQYF.

J is TRBJ2-1 and V is TRBV27; no firm D call. This CDR3 region has 14 residues. Trimming stripped 6 bases from V and 9 bases from J, with 18 bases between. Germline V CDR1 and CDR2: MNHEY, SMNVEV (reference sequence). The CDR3 DNA sequence: TGTGCCAGCAGCTTTGCCAGTACGGAGAGTGAGCAGTTCTTC. It encodes CASSFASTESEQFF.

This clone is a singleton in its sample. The chain recombines TRBV19 with TRBJ1-1; tentatively, D is TRBD1 (5 bases). There are 13 residues in the CDR3. Trimming removed 3 bases from V and 10 bases from J, with 15 bases in between. Germline CDR1 LNHDA, CDR2 SQIVND (reference sequence). The CDR3 protein is CASSMVTARVAFF. The CDR3 bases are TGTGCCAGTAGTATGGTCACGGCCAGGGTAGCTTTCTTT.

The chain couples TRBV9 to TRBJ1-5; 8 nucleotides line up with TRBD1. The CDR3 consists of 15 residues. Germline V gives CDR1 SGDLS, CDR2 YYNGEE. The J segment lost 6 bases and the V segment lost 3 bases, leaving 8 bases of the junction unmatched. The CDR3 is CASSAMTGEGQPQHF. CDR3 nucleotide sequence: TGTGCCAGCAGCGCCATGACAGGGGAAGGTCAGCCCCAGCATTTT.

With respect to this clone: At the DNA level, this CDR3 is encoded by other sequences in the same sample as well. This chain uses TRBV19 with TRBJ2-3; perhaps TRBD2 as D (6 bases). This CDR3 has 15 residues. Germline CDR1 is LNHDA and CDR2 is SQIVND (reference sequence). V dropped 1 base and J dropped 0 bases, with 8 bases sitting between them. Here the CDR3 reads CASSIGRGSTDTQYF. In DNA form, the CDR3 reads TGTGCCAGTAGTATAGGGAGGGGAAGCACAGATACGCAGTATTTT.

The chain joins TRBV4-1 to TRBJ2-1, with 10 bases fitting TRBD2. The CDR3 totals 15 residues. Germline loops: CDR1 MGHRA, CDR2 YSYEKL. The junction had 6 bases not matched to a gene; V was cut back by 0 bases and J by 10 bases. CDR3: CASSQDIGSGREQFF. CDR3 nucleotides: TGCGCCAGCAGCCAAGATATAGGTAGCGGGAGGGAGCAGTTCTTC.

The CDR3 DNA sequence: TGTGCCAGTAGTATAGACGCGGGGAGCCGTGGAAAACTGTTTTTT. The encoded protein is CASSIDAGSRGKLFF. The V and J genes are TRBV19 and TRBJ1-4; D is uncertain. This CDR3 has 15 amino acids. Trimming removed 0 bases from V and 10 bases from J, with 15 bases in between. Per germline, CDR1 LNHDA and CDR2 SQIVND (reference sequence).

The chain employs TRBV27 and TRBJ1-4; possibly TRBD1 for D (5 bases). Trimming removed 7 bases from V and 0 bases from J, with 12 bases in between. CDR3 size: 15 residues. Per germline, CDR1 MNHEY and CDR2 SMNVEV (reference sequence). DNA of the CDR3: TGTGCCAGCAAAGACAGCGGGGCAACTAATGAAAAACTGTTTTTT. Protein: CASKDSGATNEKLFF.

The chain employs TRBV18 and TRBJ1-2, with 7 positions matching TRBD1. This CDR3 comprises 13 residues. Looked up from germline, CDR1 is KGHSH and CDR2 is LQKENI. Unmatched junction bases numbered 2, after V lost 3 bases and J lost 4 bases. The DNA for the CDR3 is TGTGCCAGCTCACCGACAGGGCTCTATGGCTACACCTTC. As protein: CASSPTGLYGYTF.

The V gene is TRBV20-1, the J gene TRBJ2-1; weak D call: TRBD2 (5 bases). V dropped 6 bases and J dropped 6 bases, with 9 bases sitting between them. The CDR3 extends over 11 amino acids. Germline CDR1 reads DFQATT; CDR2 reads SNEGSKA (reference sequence). Here the CDR3 reads CSAHAGNEQFF. The CDR3 nucleotides are TGCAGTGCCCACGCGGGCAATGAGCAGTTCTTC.

This clone was observed a few times. The rearrangement links TRBV2 to TRBJ1-5; 9 positions match TRBD1. J was trimmed by 16 bases and V by 6 bases; bases with no gene match: 16. The CDR3 is 14 amino acids. CDR1 and CDR2 (germline): SNHLY, FYNNEI. The DNA of the CDR3 is TGTGCCAGCAGGGGGACAGGGAGGGCGGTCGCAACCCATTTT. Translating gives CASRGTGRAVATHF.

The chain is built from TRBV14 and TRBJ1-5, with 7 nucleotides matching TRBD1. Germline CDR1 SGHDN, CDR2 FVKESK. The length of the CDR3 is 20 residues. V shed 4 bases and J 1 base; nucleotides not matched to a gene: 19. DNA for the CDR3: TGTGCCAGCAGCCGCCTGGGGCCTACAGGGGACAAGGGAAGCAATCAGCCCCAGCATTTT. It is translated as CASSRLGPTGDKGSNQPQHF.

The chain combines TRBV5-1 with TRBJ1-6; unclear D gene. CDR3 length: 14 amino acids. V lost 6 bases to trimming and J lost 10 bases, with 17 bases between them. The V gene's germline CDR1 is SGHRS and CDR2 YFSETQ. The CDR3 spells CASTIGGVWSPLHF. The CDR3 DNA reads TGCGCCAGCACCATTGGCGGGGTTTGGTCACCCCTCCACTTT.

The CDR3 here is CASSPESGSGELFF. CDR3 coding DNA: TGTGCCAGCTCACCCGAGAGCGGGAGCGGGGAGCTGTTTTTT. J is TRBJ2-2 and V is TRBV18; TRBD2 matches at 8 bases. In germline, CDR1 is KGHSH, CDR2 LQKENI. This CDR3 is 14 amino acids long. The junction had 4 bases not matched to a gene; V was cut back by 3 bases and J by 7 bases. Full variable domain (missing parts from reference TRBV18 and TRBJ2-2): NAGVMQNPRHLVRRRGQEARLRCSPMKGHSHVYWYRQLPEEGLKFMVYLQKENIIDESGMPKERFSAEFPKEGPSILRIQQVVRGDSAAYFCASSPESGSGELFFGEGSRLTVL.

The count of this clone is one. The V and J genes are TRBV6-5 and TRBJ1-1; TRBD1 is a possible D gene (5 bases). The germline CDR1 and CDR2 sequences are MNHEY and SVGAGI. The CDR3 sequence is 13 residues long. Trimming took off 5 bases at V and 2 bases at J, with 9 bases between the two ends. CDR3 sequence reads: CASSPQVNTEAFF. CDR3 nucleotides: TGTGCCAGCAGTCCACAGGTAAACACTGAAGCTTTCTTT.

The chain links TRBV19 to TRBJ2-3; maybe TRBD2 (5 bases). Deletions cut 7 bases from V and 1 base from J, with 12 bases between. There are 14 residues in the CDR3. The germline V gene encodes CDR1 LNHDA and CDR2 SQIVND (reference sequence). CDR3 bases: TGTGCCAGTAACGCCTACGGGGGCACAGATACGCAGTATTTT. It yields the protein CASNAYGGTDTQYF. Drawing the rest from reference TRBV19 and TRBJ2-3, the complete variable domain is DGGITQSPKYLFRKEGQNVTLSCEQNLNHDAMYWYRQDPGQGLRLIYYSQIVNDFQKGDIAEGYSVSREKKESFPLTVTSAQKNPTAFYLCASNAYGGTDTQYFGPGTRLTVL.

The rearrangement uses TRBV19 and TRBJ2-3; D is perhaps TRBD1 (6 bases). The germline CDR1 and CDR2 sequences are LNHDA and SQIVND (reference sequence). With 3 bases removed from V and 0 bases from J, the gap between germline ends came to 13 bases. The CDR3 length is 16 residues. The CDR3 region has the DNA TGTGCCAGTAGTATCGCCGGGGACATAAGCACAGATACGCAGTATTTT. Amino acids: CASSIAGDISTDTQYF.

The CDR3 DNA reads as TGTGCCAGCAGTTCCTTTAGCGGGGGGAGAAAGGAGACCCAGTACTTC. As protein: CASSSFSGGRKETQYF. The genes are TRBV25-1 and TRBJ2-5; TRBD2 aligns across 10 bases. Germline V gene sequence: CDR1 MGHDK, CDR2 SYGVNS. V was clipped by 5 bases and J by 5 bases; unmatched bases: 11. The CDR3 spans 16 residues.

The chain uses TRBV3-1 (or the pseudogene TRBV3-2) and TRBJ2-5, with D possibly TRBD2 on 6 matching bases. The germline CDR1 and CDR2 sequences are LGHDT and YNNKEL (reference sequence). Between the trimmed V and J ends, which lost 3 bases and 4 bases, there was a span of 12 bases. The length of the CDR3 is 14 residues. Written as DNA, the CDR3 is TGTGCCAGCAGCCATAGCGGAAGGGGAGAGACCCAGTACTTC. This encodes CASSHSGRGETQYF.

The chain links TRBV6-1 to TRBJ2-7, with D possibly being TRBD2 (5 bases). Germline CDR1 MNHNS, CDR2 SASEGT. Trimming removed 0 bases from V and 7 bases from J, with 10 bases in between. CDR3 length equals 13 residues. CDR3 sequence: CASSEAGGQEQYF. Here the CDR3 DNA reads TGTGCCAGCAGTGAAGCCGGCGGGCAGGAGCAGTACTTC.

The chain joins TRBV18 to TRBJ2-3; 8 nucleotides match TRBD2. There are 16 residues in the CDR3. The germline CDR1 and CDR2 sequences are KGHSH and LQKENI. V trimming: 7 bases; J trimming: 3 bases; junction bases outside the gene matches: 12. DNA of the CDR3: TGTGCCAGCTTGCCCCCCGGGACTAGATCGACAGATACGCAGTATTTT. Translated: CASLPPGTRSTDTQYF.

The rearrangement joins TRBV2 to TRBJ1-1, with TRBD1 matching 7 bases. The germline V gene encodes CDR1 SNHLY and CDR2 FYNNEI. With 8 bases clipped from V and 4 bases from J, the junction kept 7 bases outside the gene matches. The CDR3 runs 13 residues. The CDR3 reads CASRWTGLTEAFF. CDR3 DNA sequence: TGTGCCAGCCGATGGACAGGCCTCACTGAAGCTTTCTTT.